The clone carrying this T cell receptor beta chain showed up just once. Its matching antigen is unknown. The sample belongs to a study of shared clonotypes between healthy human individuals. Regarding the study as a whole: Sampling was confined to blood; repertoires within tissues likely differ.

Everyone who donated was a Caucasian adult who lived in Nashville, Tennessee. Genomic DNA, for the unsorted samples, came from tens of millions of PBMCs. Per the original data handling: Filtering differed because ImmunoSEQ produced junction-only sequences that carried no quality scores. The data were produced by immunoSEQ multiplex PCR, yet TCRdb's version contains in-frame clones alone and is incomplete. V and J calls and clone size are as listed in that table; D and trimming were resolved from the DNA. This sample has hundreds of thousands of clones, with more than 75% found just once. The germline gives CDR1 MDHEN, CDR2 SYDVKM. The CDR3 has 13 residues. V lost 3 bases to trimming and J lost 3 bases, with 6 bases between them.

The chain joins TRBV28 to TRBJ1-5, with no clear D. The sequenced material came from PBMCs. This sequence originates from a middle-aged woman in good health. Some clones in this sample may be carry-over from other donors' samples. CDR3 sequence (DNA): TGTGCCAGCAGTTTTGAGGACAATCAGCCCCAGCATTTT. It yields the protein CASSFEDNQPQHF.